These 30 T cell receptor beta chains came from one sample sequenced in a study of cytomegalovirus exposure and HLA in healthy donors. This PCR relied on a set of 60 Vbeta primers and 13 Jbeta primers. TCRdb keeps only in-frame clones here, not all; method: immunoSEQ multiplex PCR. In the table there are roughly 90,000 clones, about 81% of which are singletons. What was sequenced was PBMCs. Receptors originate from a man between 18 and 35 years old in good health and CMV-seronegative.

The chain has TRBV5-1 and TRBJ2-1; maybe TRBD1 (7 bases). The CDR3 covers 17 residues. Germline CDR1 reads SGHRS; CDR2 reads YFSETQ. Trimming left V 0 bases short and J 0 bases short, with 13 bases between. The CDR3, as DNA: TGCGCCAGCAGCTTGGTCGGCGGGGACAGCTCCTACAATGAGCAGTTCTTC. Its protein product is CASSLVGGDSSYNEQFF. Looking up the rest from reference TRBV5-1 and TRBJ2-1 gives the full variable domain: KAGVTQTPRYLIKTRGQQVTLSCSPISGHRSVSWYQQTPGQGLQFLFEYFSETQRNKGNFPGRFSGRQFSNSRSEMNVSTLELGDSALYLCASSLVGGDSSYNEQFFGPGTRLTVL.

V usage is TRBV11-2 and J usage is TRBJ2-5, with 10 bases lining up with TRBD2. This CDR3 is built from 15 residues. V lost 0 bases and J lost 5; bases outside the gene matches: 3. Per germline, CDR1 SGHAT and CDR2 FQNNGV. The CDR3 region has the DNA TGTGCCAGCAGCTTAGAACTAGCGGGACCGGAGACCCAGTACTTC. It yields the protein CASSLELAGPETQYF.

This clone was counted ten times or more. V usage is TRBV6-4 and J usage is TRBJ2-2; 10 nucleotides agree with TRBD1. After removal of 6 bases from V and 2 bases from J, the junction contained 9 bases not matched to a gene. This CDR3 contains 17 residues. Germline lookup yields CDR1 MRHNA and CDR2 SNTAGT. CDR3 residues: CASSRWGTGANTGELFF. The CDR3 region has the DNA TGTGCCAGCAGCCGCTGGGGGACAGGGGCCAACACCGGGGAGCTGTTTTTT.

This chain uses TRBV27 with TRBJ2-7; D remains unclear. V lost 6 bases, J lost 0 bases, and 9 bases lay in between. CDR3 length equals 13 residues. Germline values: CDR1 MNHEY, CDR2 SMNVEV (reference sequence). The CDR3 DNA sequence: TGTGCCAGCAGCCTGAGTGGCTCCTACGAGCAGTACTTC. Protein product: CASSLSGSYEQYF.

This chain joins TRBV15 and TRBJ2-7, with 10 bases fitting TRBD1. There are 17 residues in the CDR3. In germline, CDR1 is LNHNV, CDR2 YYDKDF (reference sequence). V was clipped by 1 base and J by 5 bases; unmatched bases: 11. The CDR3 bases are TGTGCCACCAGCAGAGGCTTGGGTGGGGACAGGGGCCACGAGCAGTACTTC. Its protein product is CATSRGLGGDRGHEQYF.

The sample holds one count of this clone. The chain employs TRBV9 and TRBJ1-1; 7 nucleotides match TRBD1. CDR3 size: 15 residues. Germline V CDR1 and CDR2: SGDLS, YYNGEE. V dropped 3 bases and J dropped 4; count of bases not matched to a gene: 9. CDR3 sequence (DNA): TGTGCCAGCAGCGCCCACGACAGGGCGAGCACTGAAGCTTTCTTT. Amino acids: CASSAHDRASTEAFF.

The CDR3 sequence: CSGWTGERTEAFF. In DNA form, the CDR3 reads TGCAGCGGGTGGACAGGGGAACGGACTGAAGCTTTCTTT. The chain recombines TRBV29-1 with TRBJ1-1; 9 bases fit TRBD1. In germline, CDR1 is SQVTM, CDR2 ANQGSEA. The CDR3 is made up of 13 amino acids. V was clipped by 7 bases and J by 5 bases; unmatched bases: 8. The full variable domain, completed using reference TRBV29-1 and TRBJ1-1, is SAVISQKPSRDICQRGTSLTIQCQVDSQVTMMFWYRQQPGQSLTLIATANQGSEATYESGFVIDKFPISRPNLTFSTLTVSNMSPEDSSIYLCSGWTGERTEAFFGQGTRLTVV.

The J gene is TRBJ2-7, the V gene TRBV5-1; the match to TRBD1 covers 7 bases. Germline V lookup: CDR1 SGHRS, CDR2 YFSETQ. This CDR3 has 15 amino acids. V shed 1 base, J shed 0 bases, and the junction held 4 bases outside the gene matches. DNA for the CDR3: TGCGCCAGCAGCTTGAGGACAGGCCGCTCCTACGAGCAGTACTTC. This sequence encodes CASSLRTGRSYEQYF. Full variable domain (missing parts from reference TRBV5-1 and TRBJ2-7): KAGVTQTPRYLIKTRGQQVTLSCSPISGHRSVSWYQQTPGQGLQFLFEYFSETQRNKGNFPGRFSGRQFSNSRSEMNVSTLELGDSALYLCASSLRTGRSYEQYFGPGTRLTVT.

This chain links TRBV7-8 with TRBJ1-2; no reliable D call. CDR3 length: 13 residues. Germline assignment: CDR1 SGHVS and CDR2 FQNEAQ. V lost 5 bases and J lost 7, with 14 bases in between. The CDR3 protein is CASSRGEAGGYTF. CDR3 DNA sequence: TGTGCCAGCAGCCGCGGGGAGGCTGGTGGCTACACCTTC.

The V and J genes are TRBV7-2 and TRBJ1-1, with D hard to call. Trimming took off 3 bases at V and 5 bases at J, with 7 bases between the two ends. Looked up from germline, CDR1 is SGHTA and CDR2 is FQGNSA. The CDR3 totals 12 residues. CDR3 sequence (DNA): TGTGCCAGCAGCTTGAGGGTAACTGAAGCTTTCTTT. It translates to CASSLRVTEAFF.

The chain employs TRBV18 and TRBJ2-7, with D possibly matching TRBD2 (5 bases). Germline assignment: CDR1 KGHSH and CDR2 LQKENI. V dropped 3 bases and J dropped 3 bases, with 21 bases sitting between them. The CDR3 spans 17 residues. This CDR3 is CASSPDIGQRRRYEQYF. DNA of the CDR3: TGTGCCAGCTCACCTGATATTGGGCAGCGGCGGCGCTACGAGCAGTACTTC.

The gene calls are TRBV19 and TRBJ1-1; the D is unclear. Germline-derived CDR1 and CDR2 are LNHDA and SQIVND (reference sequence). The CDR3 length is 14 residues. The V and J ends lost 3 bases and 5 bases respectively, with 13 bases between them. The CDR3 nucleotides are TGTGCCAGTAGTATGTCCGGGGTACAGACTGAAGCTTTCTTT. This translates into CASSMSGVQTEAFF.

The chain combines TRBV10-3 with TRBJ1-6, with 8 nucleotides matching TRBD1. V shed 6 bases and J 0 bases; nucleotides not matched to a gene: 10. Germline-derived CDR1 and CDR2 are ENHRY and SYGVKD. CDR3 size: 18 residues. The DNA of the CDR3 is TGTGCCATCAGCGAGGGGGACAGGCTGAGCTCCTATAATTCACCCCTCCACTTT. Amino acids: CAISEGDRLSSYNSPLHF.

This rearrangement joins TRBV28 to TRBJ2-5, with 8 positions matching TRBD2. Germline V gene lookup returns CDR1 MDHEN and CDR2 SYDVKM. The V gene end was trimmed by 6 bases and the J gene end by 3 bases; junction bases not matched to a gene: 3. This CDR3 is 13 amino acids long. The CDR3 region has the DNA TGTGCCAGCAGCCCCGGGGGGGAAGAGACCCAGTACTTC. The encoded protein is CASSPGGEETQYF.

The chain joins TRBV7-9 to TRBJ1-1, with a weak D call TRBD1 (6 bases). The CDR3 is made up of 13 amino acids. V shed 6 bases and J shed 4 bases, with 12 bases lying between them. Germline loops: CDR1 SEHNR, CDR2 FQNEAQ (reference sequence). DNA of the CDR3: TGTGCCAGCAGACACCAACAGGGCACTGAAGCTTTCTTT. Translated: CASRHQQGTEAFF.

The rearrangement links TRBV14 to TRBJ1-2, with a possible D match to TRBD1 (5 bases). Germline V CDR1 and CDR2: SGHDN, FVKESK. Trimming cost V 4 bases and J 6 bases, with 18 bases left between them. The CDR3 runs to 15 residues. Written as DNA, the CDR3 is TGTGCCAGCAGCCGCACCGGGGGGTTTCGGAATGGCTACACCTTC. This encodes CASSRTGGFRNGYTF.

This chain joins TRBV7-9 and TRBJ2-3; 7 bases match TRBD2. V trimming: 6 bases; J trimming: 3 bases; junction bases outside the gene matches: 12. Germline V lookup: CDR1 SEHNR, CDR2 FQNEAQ (reference sequence). The CDR3 length is 16 residues. The CDR3, as DNA: TGTGCCAGCAGGCGGGACTACTCCCTGGGGACAGATACGCAGTATTTT. It translates to CASRRDYSLGTDTQYF.

V usage is TRBV12-5 and J usage is TRBJ1-5; 8 nucleotides line up with TRBD1. V lost 1 base to trimming and J lost 4 bases; unmatched junction nucleotides: 3. Germline assignment: CDR1 LGHNT and CDR2 FRNRAP. The CDR3 loop spans 15 amino acids. In DNA form, the CDR3 reads TGTGCTAGTGGTTTGGACGGGACAGGTAATCAGCCCCAGCATTTT. It yields the protein CASGLDGTGNQPQHF.

The chain is built from TRBV29-1 and TRBJ2-7; 9 nucleotides line up with TRBD1. V was pared by 4 bases and J by 2 bases, with 6 bases of the junction left unmatched. The germline gives CDR1 SQVTM, CDR2 ANQGSEA. The CDR3 sequence is 14 residues long. CDR3 protein: CSVVGTGYPYEQYF. CDR3 DNA sequence: TGCAGCGTTGTAGGGACAGGGTACCCCTACGAGCAGTACTTC.

The gene calls are TRBV6-4 and TRBJ2-3, with TRBD2 identical over 10 bases. V lost 3 bases to trimming and J lost 4 bases; unmatched junction nucleotides: 4. The CDR3 is 15 residues long. Per germline, CDR1 MRHNA and CDR2 SNTAGT. The CDR3 protein is CASSEASGSADTQYF. The CDR3 nucleotides are TGTGCCAGCAGTGAAGCTAGCGGGAGCGCAGATACGCAGTATTTT.

V usage is TRBV7-2 and J usage is TRBJ2-1; 9 bases are shared with TRBD2. V was clipped by 5 bases and J by 6 bases; unmatched bases: 2. The CDR3 runs 13 residues. The V gene's germline CDR1 is SGHTA and CDR2 FQGNSA. CDR3 region: CASSAGLANEQFF. Written as DNA, the CDR3 is TGTGCCAGCAGCGCGGGACTAGCCAATGAGCAGTTCTTC.

This sequence joins TRBV5-1 and TRBJ2-5; 7 bases line up with TRBD1. Trimming at V came to 4 bases and at J to 5 bases, leaving 14 bases not matched to a gene. CDR1 and CDR2 from the germline V gene are SGHRS and YFSETQ. This CDR3 comprises 16 residues. The CDR3 spells CASSPRTRQGPETQYF. The CDR3 nucleotides are TGCGCCAGCAGCCCCAGGACCCGACAGGGACCCGAGACCCAGTACTTC.

The gene calls are TRBV7-9 and TRBJ1-1; TRBD1 agrees at 9 bases. Looked up from germline, CDR1 is SEHNR and CDR2 is FQNEAQ (reference sequence). The length of the CDR3 is 15 residues. The ends lost 5 bases at V and 1 base at J; junction bases unmatched: 5. Here the CDR3 reads CASSQDRGSNTEAFF. The CDR3, as DNA: TGTGCCAGCAGCCAGGACAGGGGATCGAACACTGAAGCTTTCTTT.

The V and J genes are TRBV6-5 and TRBJ2-1; TRBD2 might be the D (5 bases). The CDR3 spans 13 residues. The germline V and J ends were trimmed by 2 bases and 4 bases, with 6 bases remaining between them. From germline, CDR1 is MNHEY and CDR2 SVGAGI. CDR3 nucleotide sequence: TGTGCCAGCAGTTACAAGCGGTACAATGAGCAGTTCTTC. This sequence encodes CASSYKRYNEQFF.

This CDR3 is CASMPDGGSTEAFF. The CDR3 bases are TGTGCCAGCATGCCCGACGGGGGTTCCACTGAAGCTTTCTTT. The rearrangement uses TRBV7-9 and TRBJ1-1, with a possible D match to TRBD1 (5 bases). This CDR3 spans 14 amino acids. The germline CDR1 and CDR2 sequences are SEHNR and FQNEAQ (reference sequence). Trimming removed 7 bases at V and 4 bases at J, with 16 bases between. The variable domain in full, completed from reference TRBV7-9 and TRBJ1-1, reads DTGVSQNPRHKITKRGQNVTFRCDPISEHNRLYWYRQTLGQGPEFLTYFQNEAQLEKSRLLSDRFSAERPKGSFSTLEIQRTEQGDSAMYLCASMPDGGSTEAFFGQGTRLTVV.

The V gene is TRBV19, the J gene TRBJ2-1, with D perhaps TRBD2 (6 bases). Trimming removed 3 bases at V and 8 bases at J, with 11 bases between. This CDR3 contains 13 residues. Germline assignment: CDR1 LNHDA and CDR2 SQIVND (reference sequence). The CDR3 DNA reads TGTGCCAGTAGTATCCCGACTAGATATGAGCAGTTCTTC. Its translation is CASSIPTRYEQFF. Using reference TRBV19 and TRBJ2-1 for the parts outside the CDR3, the full variable domain is DGGITQSPKYLFRKEGQNVTLSCEQNLNHDAMYWYRQDPGQGLRLIYYSQIVNDFQKGDIAEGYSVSREKKESFPLTVTSAQKNPTAFYLCASSIPTRYEQFFGPGTRLTVL.

The CDR3: CASSSLGYQGPEAFF. The CDR3 DNA reads as TGTGCCAGCAGCTCACTTGGGTACCAGGGTCCTGAAGCTTTCTTT. The rearrangement uses TRBV5-5 and TRBJ1-1; D might be TRBD1 (5 bases). From germline, CDR1 is SGHKS and CDR2 YYEKEE (reference sequence). This CDR3 has 15 amino acids. V was pared by 3 bases and J by 6 bases, with 18 bases between.

The chain recombines TRBV9 with TRBJ2-1, with 7 bases matching TRBD2. Trimming at V came to 7 bases and at J to 6 bases, leaving 16 bases not matched to a gene. The V gene's germline CDR1 is SGDLS and CDR2 YYNGEE. CDR3 length: 16 residues. The CDR3 region is CASGPPRLASPNEQFF. The CDR3 DNA is TGTGCCAGCGGGCCTCCACGACTAGCTTCCCCCAATGAGCAGTTCTTC.

This clone came up once. V and J are TRBV7-9 and TRBJ2-1, with TRBD2 matching over 7 bases. This CDR3 region has 15 residues. Losses at the gene ends were 5 bases for V and 2 bases for J; bases not matched to a gene: 6. Germline loops: CDR1 SEHNR, CDR2 FQNEAQ (reference sequence). In DNA, the CDR3 is TGTGCCAGCAGCCTACTCGGGACTACCTACAATGAGCAGTTCTTC. As protein: CASSLLGTTYNEQFF.

Points on this clone: The junction does not match germline at one end; this may be a read error. This sequence joins TRBV7-9 and TRBJ1-1; 8 bases match TRBD1. The CDR3 length is 13 residues. Germline V gene lookup returns CDR1 SEHNR and CDR2 FQNEAQ (reference sequence). In nucleotides, the CDR3 is TGTGCCAGCAGCTTGGCAGGGGGCGGCTTAGGGGTCTTT. It specifies CASSLAGGGLGVF. The full variable domain, completed using reference TRBV7-9 and TRBJ1-1, is DTGVSQNPRHKITKRGQNVTFRCDPISEHNRLYWYRQTLGQGPEFLTYFQNEAQLEKSRLLSDRFSAERPKGSFSTLEIQRTEQGDSAMYLCASSLAGGGLGVFGQGTRLTVV.